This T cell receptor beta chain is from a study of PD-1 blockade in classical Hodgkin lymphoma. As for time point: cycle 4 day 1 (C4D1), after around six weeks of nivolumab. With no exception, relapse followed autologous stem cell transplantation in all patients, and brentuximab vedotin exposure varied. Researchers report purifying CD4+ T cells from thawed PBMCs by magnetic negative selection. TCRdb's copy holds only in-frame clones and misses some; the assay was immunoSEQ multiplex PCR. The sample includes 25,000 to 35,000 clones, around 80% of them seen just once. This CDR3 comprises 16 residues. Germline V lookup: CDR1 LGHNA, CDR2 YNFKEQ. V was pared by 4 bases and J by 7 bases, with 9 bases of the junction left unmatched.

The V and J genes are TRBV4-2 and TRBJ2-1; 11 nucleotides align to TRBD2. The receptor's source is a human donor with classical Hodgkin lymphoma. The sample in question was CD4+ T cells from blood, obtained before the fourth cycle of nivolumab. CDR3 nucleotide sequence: TGTGCCAGCAGCCGCGATAGCGGGGGGGCGTCAAATGAGCAGTTCTTC. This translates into CASSRDSGGASNEQFF.